This TCR beta chain is from a study of OX40 agonist ivuxolimab in advanced cancers. Study overall: Hepatocellular carcinoma, melanoma, renal cell or head and neck cancer affected the dose-escalation patients.

Drawing of blood for sampling happened at baseline, at cycle 4 day 1, and at cycle 7 day 1. Libraries were prepared by immunoSEQ multiplex PCR; TCRdb keeps only in-frame clonotypes and omits some of them. Seen here are 20,000 to 30,000 clones, approximately 83% observed once, and the top ten hold roughly 8.6%. This CDR3 comprises 14 residues. V lost 0 bases, J lost 0 bases, and 6 bases lay in between. The germline V gene has CDR1 SGHKS and CDR2 YYEKEE (reference sequence). In the case of this clone: Its cognate antigen is unknown.

Overall study results and limits: Some nonresponders likewise displayed low normalized T-cell clonal expansion. At 0.1 to 3.0 mg/kg, clonal expansion of CD4+ and CD8+ blood T cells had occurred by week 6.

The chain is built from TRBV5-5 and TRBJ1-1; D is unclear. Material: CD4+ or CD8+ T cells sorted from blood, obtained in a trial of the OX40 agonist ivuxolimab. The receptor was derived from an adult with an advanced solid tumor such as melanoma, head and neck, liver or kidney cancer. The CDR3 loop reads CASSLGIMNTEAFF. CDR3 bases: TGTGCCAGCAGCTTGGGGATAATGAACACTGAAGCTTTCTTT. The variable domain in full, completed from reference TRBV5-5 and TRBJ1-1, reads DAGVTQSPTHLIKTRGQQVTLRCSPISGHKSVSWYQQVLGQGPQFIFQYYEKEERGRGNFPDRFSARQFPNYSSELNVNALLLGDSALYLCASSLGIMNTEAFFGQGTRLTVV.